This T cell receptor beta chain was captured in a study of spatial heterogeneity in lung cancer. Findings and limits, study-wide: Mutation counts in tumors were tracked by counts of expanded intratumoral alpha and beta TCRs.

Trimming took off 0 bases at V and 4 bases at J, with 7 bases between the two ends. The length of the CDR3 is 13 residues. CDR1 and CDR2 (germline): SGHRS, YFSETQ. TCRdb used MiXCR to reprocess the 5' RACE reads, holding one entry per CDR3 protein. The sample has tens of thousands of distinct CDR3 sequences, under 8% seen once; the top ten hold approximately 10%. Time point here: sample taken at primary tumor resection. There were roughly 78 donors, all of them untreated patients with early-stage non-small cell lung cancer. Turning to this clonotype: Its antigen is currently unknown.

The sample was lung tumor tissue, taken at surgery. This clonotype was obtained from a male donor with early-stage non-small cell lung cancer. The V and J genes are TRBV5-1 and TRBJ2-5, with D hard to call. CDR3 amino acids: CASSLVRRETQYF. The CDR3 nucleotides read TGCGCCAGCAGCTTGGTGCGGCGAGAGACCCAGTACTTC.